Listed below are T cell receptor beta chains from one sample, sequenced in a study of Ad26.COV2.S vaccination and SARS-CoV-2 variants. TCRdb keeps only in-frame clones here, not all; method: immunoSEQ multiplex PCR. The table has roughly 140,000 clones, 70% to 90% seen once. Sample: peripheral blood, taken after recovery from COVID-19. The source of these receptors is a human donor who had recovered from COVID-19. The CDR3 runs from the conserved cysteine through the conserved F or W. A D gene is named only where the DNA matches it firmly. The size of a clone is reported for some rows only, either as once, few or many, or as a class for expanded clones.

CDR3 DNA,CDR3 protein,D gene,clone size,V gene,J gene,CDR3 length
TGTGCCAGCAGTCGTCTCCGGGACAGGGGGCGTACTGAAGCTTTCTTT,CASSRLRDRGRTEAFF,TRBD1,NA,TRBV28,TRBJ1-1,16
TGTGCCAGCTCTCATGGGGGCCCCGATCAGCCCCAGCATTTT,CASSHGGPDQPQHF,NA,NA,TRBV28,TRBJ1-5,14
TGTGCCAGCAGCGTAGAGACGGGGGGGCCGGAGACCCAGTACTTC,CASSVETGGPETQYF,TRBD2,NA,TRBV9,TRBJ2-5,15
TGTGCCAGCAGTTCACAGGGGAACGAGCAGTACTTC,CASSSQGNEQYF,TRBD1,few,TRBV11-2,TRBJ2-7,12
TGCGCCAGCAGCTTGAACTACGAGCAGTACTTC,CASSLNYEQYF,NA,NA,TRBV5-1,TRBJ2-7,11
TGTGCCAGTGGAGCCGGGGGGGCCAACGTCCTGACTTTC,CASGAGGANVLTF,NA,NA,TRBV6-5,TRBJ2-6,13
TGTGCCAGTAGTATAGGGGGGACGCACAATCAGCCCCAGCATTTT,CASSIGGTHNQPQHF,NA,once,TRBV19,TRBJ1-5,15
TGTGCCACCAGCAGCTTACGGGGAAGGGGAAGTGAAAAACTGTTTTTT,CATSSLRGRGSEKLFF,NA,NA,TRBV15,TRBJ1-4,16
TGTGCCAGTGGGACAACAAAAAGCAATCAGCCCCAGCATTTT,CASGTTKSNQPQHF,NA,NA,TRBV19,TRBJ1-5,14
TGTGCCAGCAGCACACGGACTAGCGGAGACTCCTACAATGAGCAGTTCTTC,CASSTRTSGDSYNEQFF,TRBD2,NA,TRBV7-6,TRBJ2-1,17
TGTGCCTGGAGTCCAACCCCAGGGGATCAGCTAAGCTCTGGAAACACCATATATTTT,CAWSPTPGDQLSSGNTIYF,NA,NA,TRBV30,TRBJ1-3,19
TGTGCCAGTAGTCCGGGCTTGCTAAACGAGCAGTACTTC,CASSPGLLNEQYF,NA,NA,TRBV19,TRBJ2-7,13
TGTGCCAGTAGTATTACCAGGGACTATGGCTACACCTTC,CASSITRDYGYTF,NA,NA,TRBV19,TRBJ1-2,13
TGTGCCAGCAGCGTAGGGGGGGCGAACACTGAAGCTTTCTTT,CASSVGGANTEAFF,NA,once,TRBV9,TRBJ1-1,14
TGTGCCAGCAGTCCACAAGTCTCCTACGAGCAGTACTTC,CASSPQVSYEQYF,NA,NA,TRBV12-3/TRBV12-4,TRBJ2-7,13
TGCGCCAGCAGCTTGCGCGGGGGAGCAGATACGCAGTATTTT,CASSLRGGADTQYF,TRBD2,NA,TRBV5-1,TRBJ2-3,14
TGTGCCAGCACCGACAGGGCCCCTGATTCACCCCTCCACTTT,CASTDRAPDSPLHF,TRBD1,once,TRBV2,TRBJ1-6,14
TGTGCCAGCAGTCTATCCATAAACACCGGGGAGCTGTTTTTT,CASSLSINTGELFF,NA,NA,TRBV27,TRBJ2-2,14
TGTGCCAGCAGTTACAGCTTCGGATGGACAGGTAGCTCCTACGAGCAGTACTTC,CASSYSFGWTGSSYEQYF,TRBD1,NA,TRBV6-2/TRBV6-3,TRBJ2-7,18
TGTGCCAGCAGCTCCACAGGGACCCATTCACCCCTCCACTTT,CASSSTGTHSPLHF,NA,NA,TRBV7-2,TRBJ1-6,14
TGCGCCAGCAGCCACACAACAGGGGAGGGCGGGGAGCTGTTTTTT,CASSHTTGEGGELFF,NA,NA,TRBV4-3,TRBJ2-2,15
TGTGCCAGCAGCTTTGGAGGGACAGGGGATCGTGGGGCCAACGTCCTGACTTTC,CASSFGGTGDRGANVLTF,TRBD1,NA,TRBV11-2,TRBJ2-6,18
TGTGCCAGCAGTGCCTGGGACACCAACTCCTACGAGCAGTACTTC,CASSAWDTNSYEQYF,NA,NA,TRBV28,TRBJ2-7,15
TGTGCCAGCAGCCTTCTGGGGGGCTACACCTTC,CASSLLGGYTF,NA,NA,TRBV7-8,TRBJ1-2,11
TGTGCCAGCAGTTACTCGTCCAGGGGAAGCACAGATACGCAGTATTTT,CASSYSSRGSTDTQYF,NA,once,TRBV6-5,TRBJ2-3,16
TGTGCCAGCAGTTACTCGGGGCGGGAGCTGGGGAATGAGCAGTTCTTC,CASSYSGRELGNEQFF,TRBD2,NA,TRBV6-6,TRBJ2-1,16
TGTGCCAGCAGCGTATGGGGGGCCTCCTACGAGCAGTACTTC,CASSVWGASYEQYF,NA,NA,TRBV9,TRBJ2-7,14
TGTGCCAGCAGCGTTCGCCGGGACAGGGATTCTGGCTACACCTTC,CASSVRRDRDSGYTF,TRBD1,NA,TRBV7-2,TRBJ1-2,15
TGTGCCAGCAGTCCCTTGATCGGGGGACAAGGGTATGAGCAGTTCTTC,CASSPLIGGQGYEQFF,NA,NA,TRBV27,TRBJ2-1,16
TGTGCCAGCAGCCTTTCGGGGGGAAAAATATACAATGAGCAGTTCTTC,CASSLSGGKIYNEQFF,TRBD2,NA,TRBV28,TRBJ2-1,16
TGTGCCAGCACTCCGTCGCGGGGCCGATTGTCCGAGCAGTACTTC,CASTPSRGRLSEQYF,NA,NA,TRBV28,TRBJ2-7,15
TGTGCCAGCAGTGACTGGACCGGGGAGCTGTTTTTT,CASSDWTGELFF,NA,NA,TRBV6-4,TRBJ2-2,12
TGTGCCAGCAGCTTTGGCCAAGAGACCCAGTACTTC,CASSFGQETQYF,NA,NA,TRBV7-8,TRBJ2-5,12
TGTGCCAGCAGTTTCGAACAGGGTGCTGGGGGCTACACCTTC,CASSFEQGAGGYTF,NA,NA,TRBV5-4,TRBJ1-2,14
TGTGCCAGCAGCTTAAGACAGGTCTACGAGCAGTACTTC,CASSLRQVYEQYF,NA,NA,TRBV13,TRBJ2-7,13
TGTGCCATCAGTGACCGGACAGGGGGCACTGAAGCTTTCTTT,CAISDRTGGTEAFF,TRBD1,NA,TRBV10-3,TRBJ1-1,14
TGTGCCACCAGCCCCTCCGGACAGGGGGCACCCGGACTCTATGGCTACACCTTC,CATSPSGQGAPGLYGYTF,TRBD1,NA,TRBV24-1,TRBJ1-2,18
TGCGCCAGCAGCTTGGACGGTTCGAACACCGGGGAGCTGTTTTTT,CASSLDGSNTGELFF,NA,NA,TRBV5-1,TRBJ2-2,15
TGTGCCAGCAGTGAAGTTGGGGGAGTTCTCGAGCAGTACTTC,CASSEVGGVLEQYF,NA,NA,TRBV2,TRBJ2-7,14
TGTGCCAGCAGCCAGACCGGGTACCAAGAGACCCAGTACTTC,CASSQTGYQETQYF,NA,NA,TRBV7-2,TRBJ2-5,14
TGTGCCAGCAGTGGAGGGGGCGGCGAAAAACTGTTTTTT,CASSGGGGEKLFF,TRBD1,NA,TRBV12-3/TRBV12-4,TRBJ1-4,13
TGTGCCAGCTCCCCCGTCGGAGCGGGGTACTACGAGCAGTACTTC,CASSPVGAGYYEQYF,TRBD2,NA,TRBV7-2,TRBJ2-7,15